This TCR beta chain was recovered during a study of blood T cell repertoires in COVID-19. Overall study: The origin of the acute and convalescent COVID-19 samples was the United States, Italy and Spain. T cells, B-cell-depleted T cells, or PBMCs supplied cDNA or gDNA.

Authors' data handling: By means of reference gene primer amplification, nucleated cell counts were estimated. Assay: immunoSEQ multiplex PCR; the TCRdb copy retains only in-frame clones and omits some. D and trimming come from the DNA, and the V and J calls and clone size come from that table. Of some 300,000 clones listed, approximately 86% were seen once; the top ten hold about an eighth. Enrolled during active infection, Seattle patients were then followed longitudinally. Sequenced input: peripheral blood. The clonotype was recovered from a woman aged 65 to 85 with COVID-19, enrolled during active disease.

CDR3: CASSRSGLQETQYF. The CDR3 DNA follows: TGTGCCAGCAGCCGATCGGGACTGCAAGAGACCCAGTACTTC. The chain combines TRBV7-3 with TRBJ2-5; maybe TRBD2 (6 bases). Germline V gene lookup returns CDR1 SGHTA and CDR2 FQGTGA. CDR3 length equals 14 residues. V lost 5 bases to trimming and J lost 2 bases, with 12 bases between them.